This TCR beta chain is drawn from a study of yellow fever vaccine responses in identical twins. The germline V and J ends were trimmed by 2 bases and 0 bases, with 12 bases remaining between them. CDR1 is MRHNA and CDR2 is SNTAGT in the germline V gene. The length of the CDR3 is 16 residues. TCRdb ran MiXCR on the RT-PCR reads and lists one entry per CDR3 protein. This sample has 4,800 or so distinct CDR3 sequences, with 71% found just once. This clonotype originated in a young woman who received the yellow fever vaccine. This sample comprised T cells from blood (PBMCs), unsorted or a sorted subset (not recorded which), obtained before or after yellow fever vaccination (not recorded which). This chain connects TRBV6-4 to TRBJ2-3; D is possibly TRBD2 (6 bases). The CDR3, as DNA: TGTGCCAGCAGTGACGATGGCGGGACGAGCACAGATACGCAGTATTTT. Translated: CASSDDGGTSTDTQYF.